The rows below give T cell receptor beta chains drawn from one sample of a study of molecular identifiers for immune sequencing clone quantification. From the PCR reads, TCRdb called clonotypes with MiXCR, one entry per CDR3 protein. The sample carries about 640,000 distinct CDR3 sequences, about 20% recorded once. Material: naive CD8+ T cells from blood, with Jurkat cell RNA spiked in. Receptors originate from a human donor in good health. Some libraries in this study had Jurkat cell RNA spiked in. Both conserved end residues are part of each CDR3.

J | V | CDR3
TRBJ2-3 | TRBV4-1 | CASSQGPVSSTDTQYF
TRBJ2-7 | TRBV20-1 | CSARVIRGPLYEQYF
TRBJ1-1 | TRBV7-9 | CASTKTGGTEAFF
TRBJ1-2 | TRBV20-1 | CSAIKDRTGPNYGYTF
TRBJ2-2 | TRBV12-3/TRBV12-4 | CASTKQGANTGELFF
TRBJ2-1 | TRBV7-9 | CASSFTGTRDNEQFF
TRBJ2-7 | TRBV18 | CASSPPYWTDSYEQYF
TRBJ2-7 | TRBV3-1 | CASSLMWGRYEQYF
TRBJ1-5 | TRBV15 | CATSRWTGNQPQHF
TRBJ2-5 | TRBV7-9 | CASSLSLQETQYF
TRBJ2-3 | TRBV15 | CATSGLLPSTDTQYF
TRBJ1-2 | TRBV5-1 | CASSFLGSSLTNYGYTF
TRBJ2-1 | TRBV7-9 | CASSLVYSYNEQFF
TRBJ2-2 | TRBV20-1 | CSAGTSYTGELFF
TRBJ2-5 | TRBV3-1 | CASSHRTGVEETQYF
TRBJ1-2 | TRBV13 | CASSLTVGSGYTF
TRBJ1-2 | TRBV6-6 | CASSYSSNSGIGYTF
TRBJ2-1 | TRBV11-2 | CASSPQYYGRSAANEQFF
TRBJ2-7 | TRBV7-9 | CASKTGNEQYF
TRBJ1-2 | TRBV14 | CASSHATGQLSYGYTF
TRBJ1-5 | TRBV5-1 | CASSPPETPRWRQPQHF
TRBJ1-6 | TRBV7-6 | CASSLSSTAYNSPLHF
TRBJ2-7 | TRBV4-3 | CASSQGLPEDEQYF
TRBJ1-1 | TRBV6-1 | CASSEALIIVENTEAFF
TRBJ2-7 | TRBV20-1 | CSASVSGSGFSYEQYF
TRBJ2-5 | TRBV18 | CASSPLGTGVTETQYF
TRBJ2-1 | TRBV7-2 | CASSLGGEFEQFF
TRBJ1-4 | TRBV6-5 | CASSLTTATNGKLFF
TRBJ2-2 | TRBV20-1 | CSAPPGHGTGELFF
TRBJ2-1 | TRBV24-1 | CATSDSGLEQFF
TRBJ2-4 | TRBV2 | CASSGSGIAKNIQYF
TRBJ2-7 | TRBV5-6 | CASRALGPTYEQYF
TRBJ2-1 | TRBV7-2 | CASSSRRGGREARNEQFF
TRBJ2-1 | TRBV4-3 | CASSHAGLAESYNEQFF
TRBJ2-4 | TRBV20-1 | CSARTEGTKNIQYF
TRBJ2-7 | TRBV7-9 | CASSLAPSTEAYEQYF
TRBJ2-3 | TRBV30 | CAWSVGAISGSTDTQYF
TRBJ1-6 | TRBV6-1 | CASSEVLTGTDFLISPLHF
TRBJ2-7 | TRBV20-1 | CSANRGTYEQYF
TRBJ1-5 | TRBV28 | CASRPEGLGQPQHF
TRBJ1-5 | TRBV27 | CASSLAGPGPQHF
TRBJ1-2 | TRBV4-1 | CASSKSGQGSYGYTF
TRBJ2-3 | TRBV19 | CASGRRGGTSTDTQYF